Included here is one T cell receptor (beta chain) sequence, with context. The record originates from a study of spatial heterogeneity in lung cancer. Study-level information: Within raw reads, each unique TCR and UMI combination appeared on average more than ten times.

Time point specified: sample taken at primary tumor resection. There were approximately 69 donors, all of them untreated patients with early-stage non-small cell lung cancer. TCR cDNA molecules were tagged individually, and each one carried a unique molecular identifier. MiXCR was run by TCRdb on the 5' RACE reads, yielding one entry per CDR3 protein. This table holds under 85,000 distinct CDR3 sequences, 7% to 9% found once. V was shortened by 5 bases and J by 3 bases, with 23 bases between the two germline ends. The germline V gene encodes CDR1 MNHEY and CDR2 SMNVEV (reference sequence). The CDR3 length is 17 residues.

This specimen was PBMCs, taken at surgery. The V and J genes are TRBV27 and TRBJ2-7; possibly TRBD1 or TRBD2 for D (5 bases each). This TCR was sampled from a male donor with early-stage non-small cell lung cancer. The CDR3 sequence: CASSGVRDAGGVYEQYF. DNA for the CDR3: TGTGCCAGCAGTGGGGTGAGGGACGCCGGAGGAGTCTACGAGCAGTACTTC.